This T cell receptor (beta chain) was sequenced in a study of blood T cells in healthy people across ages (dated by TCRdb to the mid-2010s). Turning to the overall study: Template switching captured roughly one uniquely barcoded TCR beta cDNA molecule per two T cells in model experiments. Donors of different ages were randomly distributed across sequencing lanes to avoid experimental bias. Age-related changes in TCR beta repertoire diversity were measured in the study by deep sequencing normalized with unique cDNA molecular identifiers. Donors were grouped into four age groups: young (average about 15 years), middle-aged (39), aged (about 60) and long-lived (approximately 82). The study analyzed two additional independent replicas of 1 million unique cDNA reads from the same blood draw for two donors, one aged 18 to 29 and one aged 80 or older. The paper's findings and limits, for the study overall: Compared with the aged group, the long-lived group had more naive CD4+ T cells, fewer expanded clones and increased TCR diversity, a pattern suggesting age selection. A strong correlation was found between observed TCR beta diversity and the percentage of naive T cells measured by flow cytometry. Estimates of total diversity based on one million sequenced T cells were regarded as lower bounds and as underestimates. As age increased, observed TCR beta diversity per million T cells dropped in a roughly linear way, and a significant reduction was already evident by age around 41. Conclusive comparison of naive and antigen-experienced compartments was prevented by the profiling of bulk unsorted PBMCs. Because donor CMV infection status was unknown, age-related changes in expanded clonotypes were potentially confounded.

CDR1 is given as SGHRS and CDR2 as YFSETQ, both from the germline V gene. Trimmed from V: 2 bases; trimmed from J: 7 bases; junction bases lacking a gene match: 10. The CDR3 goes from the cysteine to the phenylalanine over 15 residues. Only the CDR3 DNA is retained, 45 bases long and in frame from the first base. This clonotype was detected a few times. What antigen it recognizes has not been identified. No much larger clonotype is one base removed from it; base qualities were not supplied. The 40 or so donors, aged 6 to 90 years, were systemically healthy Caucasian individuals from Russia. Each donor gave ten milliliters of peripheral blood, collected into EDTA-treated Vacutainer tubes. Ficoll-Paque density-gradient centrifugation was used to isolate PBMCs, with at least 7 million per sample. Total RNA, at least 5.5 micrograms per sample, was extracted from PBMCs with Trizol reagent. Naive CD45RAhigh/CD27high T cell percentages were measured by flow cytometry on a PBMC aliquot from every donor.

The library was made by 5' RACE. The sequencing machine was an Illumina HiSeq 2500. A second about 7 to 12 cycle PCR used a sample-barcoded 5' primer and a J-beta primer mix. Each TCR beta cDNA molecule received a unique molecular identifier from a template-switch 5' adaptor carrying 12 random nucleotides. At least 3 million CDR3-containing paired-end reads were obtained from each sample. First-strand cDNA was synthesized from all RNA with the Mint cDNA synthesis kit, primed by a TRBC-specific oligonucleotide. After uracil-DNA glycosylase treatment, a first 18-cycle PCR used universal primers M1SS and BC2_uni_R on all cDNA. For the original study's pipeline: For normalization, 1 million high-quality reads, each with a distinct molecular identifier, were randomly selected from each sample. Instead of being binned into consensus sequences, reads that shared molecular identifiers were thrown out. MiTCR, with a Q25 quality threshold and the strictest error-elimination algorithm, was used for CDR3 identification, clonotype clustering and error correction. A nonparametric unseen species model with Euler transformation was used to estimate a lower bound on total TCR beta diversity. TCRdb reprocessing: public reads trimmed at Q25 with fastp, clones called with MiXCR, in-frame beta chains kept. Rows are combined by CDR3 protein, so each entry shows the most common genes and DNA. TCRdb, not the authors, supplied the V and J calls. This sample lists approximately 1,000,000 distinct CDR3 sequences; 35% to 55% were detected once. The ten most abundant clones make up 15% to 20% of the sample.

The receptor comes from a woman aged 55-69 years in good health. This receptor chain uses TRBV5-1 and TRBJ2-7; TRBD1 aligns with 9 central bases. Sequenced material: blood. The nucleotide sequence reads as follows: TGCGCCAGCAGCTTCTCCTCCTACAGGGGGCAAGAGCAGTACTTC. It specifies CASSFSSYRGQEQYF. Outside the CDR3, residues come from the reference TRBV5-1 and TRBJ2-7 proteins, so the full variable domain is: KAGVTQTPRYLIKTRGQQVTLSCSPISGHRSVSWYQQTPGQGLQFLFEYFSETQRNKGNFPGRFSGRQFSNSRSEMNVSTLELGDSALYLCASSFSSYRGQEQYFGPGTRLTVT.